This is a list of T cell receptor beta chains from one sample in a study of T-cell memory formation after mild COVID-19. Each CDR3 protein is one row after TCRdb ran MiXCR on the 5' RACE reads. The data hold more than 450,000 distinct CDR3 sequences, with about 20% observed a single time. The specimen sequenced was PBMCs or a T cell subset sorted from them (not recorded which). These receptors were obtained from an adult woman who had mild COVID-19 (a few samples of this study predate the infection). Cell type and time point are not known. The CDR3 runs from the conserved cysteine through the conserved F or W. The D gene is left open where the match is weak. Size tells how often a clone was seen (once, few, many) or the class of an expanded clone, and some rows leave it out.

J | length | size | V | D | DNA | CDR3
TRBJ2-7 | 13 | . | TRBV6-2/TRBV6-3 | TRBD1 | TGTGCCAGCCTGGGACAGGGGGCCTACGAGCATTACTTC | CASLGQGAYEHYF
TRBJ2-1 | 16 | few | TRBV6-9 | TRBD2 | TGTGCCAGCAGTTGCCCGGGGGGACTAGGGTTAGGGGAGCAGTTCTTC | CASSCPGGLGLGEQFF
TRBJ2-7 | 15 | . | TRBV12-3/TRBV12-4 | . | TGTGCCAGCAGTTTCGGGGCCTTAAGCTCCTACGAGCAGTACTTC | CASSFGALSSYEQYF
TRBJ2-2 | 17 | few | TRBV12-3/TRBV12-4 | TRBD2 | TGTGCCAGCAGTTTAGAACTAGCGGGGTTTAACACCGGGGAGCTGTTTTTT | CASSLELAGFNTGELFF
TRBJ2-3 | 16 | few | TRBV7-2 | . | TGTGCCAGCAGCTTAGTTGGGGTGGGGAGCACAGATACGCAGTATTTT | CASSLVGVGSTDTQYF
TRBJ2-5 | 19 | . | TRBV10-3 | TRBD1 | TGTGCCATCAGTGAGATCGGGACAGGGGGCGCTTGGCTGGGAGAGACCCAGTACTTC | CAISEIGTGGAWLGETQYF
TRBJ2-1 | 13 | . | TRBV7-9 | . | TGTGCCAGCAGCTTAGGACTCTGGGGTGAGCAGTTCTTC | CASSLGLWGEQFF
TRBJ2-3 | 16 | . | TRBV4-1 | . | TGCGCCAGCAGCCTCCTCCGGGACAAAAACACAGATACGCAGTATTTT | CASSLLRDKNTDTQYF
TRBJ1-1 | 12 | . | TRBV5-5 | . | TGTGCCAGCAGCTTGGTAGGGAGGATGGCTTTCTTT | CASSLVGRMAFF
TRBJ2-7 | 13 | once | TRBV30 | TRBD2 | TGTGCCTGGAGTGGCTCCGGGACTAACGAGCAGTACTTC | CAWSGSGTNEQYF
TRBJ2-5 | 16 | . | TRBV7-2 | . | TGTGCCAGCAGCTTAGGGTGGGGGGAGCTCCAAGAGACCCAGTACTTC | CASSLGWGELQETQYF
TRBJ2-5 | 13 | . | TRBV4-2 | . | TGTGCCAGCAGCCAAGTTTTTTCAGAGACCCAGTACTTC | CASSQVFSETQYF
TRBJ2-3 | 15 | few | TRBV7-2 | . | TGTGCCAGCAGCTTAACAGCGGTCCGCACAGATACGCAGTATTTT | CASSLTAVRTDTQYF
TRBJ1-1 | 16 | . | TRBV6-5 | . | TGTGCCAGCAGTTACACGCCCGGGACGCTGAACACTGAAGCTTTCTTT | CASSYTPGTLNTEAFF
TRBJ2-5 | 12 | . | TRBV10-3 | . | TGTGCCATCAGTGATTGGGGAGAGACCCAGTACTTC | CAISDWGETQYF
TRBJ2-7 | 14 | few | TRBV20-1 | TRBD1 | TGCAGTGCCATCGGGACAGAGAGCTCCTACGAGCAGTACTTC | CSAIGTESSYEQYF
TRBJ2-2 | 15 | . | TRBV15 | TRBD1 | TGTGCCACCAGCAACGGACAGGGGCCCACCGGGGAGCTGTTTTTT | CATSNGQGPTGELFF
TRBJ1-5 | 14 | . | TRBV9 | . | TGTGCCAGCAGCGCGCAGGGGTTGGATCAGCCCCAGCATTTT | CASSAQGLDQPQHF
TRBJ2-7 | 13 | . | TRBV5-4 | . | TGTGCCAGCAGCTATGGCGGGATTTACGAGCAGTACTTC | CASSYGGIYEQYF
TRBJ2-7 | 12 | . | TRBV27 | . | TGTGCCAGCAGGGGATTAGGAGACGAGCAGTACTTC | CASRGLGDEQYF
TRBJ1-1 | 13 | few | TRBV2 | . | TGTGCCAGCATGGTATCAGGGTACACTGAAGCTTTCTTT | CASMVSGYTEAFF
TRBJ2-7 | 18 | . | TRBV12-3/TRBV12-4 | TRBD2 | TGTGCCAGCAGTTTAAGGGTGGGTAGCGGGAGGTCCCGCTACGAGCAGTACTTC | CASSLRVGSGRSRYEQYF
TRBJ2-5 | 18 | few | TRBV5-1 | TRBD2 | TGCGCCAGCAGCTTGGGTCTGGCTAGCGGGGGGAGTCGAGAGACCCAGTACTTC | CASSLGLASGGSRETQYF
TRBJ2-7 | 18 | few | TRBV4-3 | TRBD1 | TGCGCCAGCAGCCAAGATCCACTCGGGACAGGGGCGCAGTACGAGCAGTACTTC | CASSQDPLGTGAQYEQYF
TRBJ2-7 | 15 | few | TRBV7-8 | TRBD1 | TGTGCCAGCAGCACAGCCGGGACAGGGAACTACGAGCAGTACTTC | CASSTAGTGNYEQYF
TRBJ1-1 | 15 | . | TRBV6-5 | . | TGTGCCAGCAGTTACTCATCGACAGCGAACACTGAAGCTTTCTTT | CASSYSSTANTEAFF
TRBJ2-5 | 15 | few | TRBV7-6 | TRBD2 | TGTGCCAGCAGCATCACTAGCGCCACCCAAGAGACCCAGTACTTC | CASSITSATQETQYF
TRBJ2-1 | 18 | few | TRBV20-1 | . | TGCAGTGCTAGCTCTCCGGAAATCTCTACCCAAGGGATTAATGAGCAGTTCTTC | CSASSPEISTQGINEQFF
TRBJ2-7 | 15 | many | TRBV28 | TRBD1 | TGTGCCAGCAGTTTCGGCGGACAGGGCATCTACGAGCAGTACTTC | CASSFGGQGIYEQYF
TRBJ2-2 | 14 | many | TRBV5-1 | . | TGCGCCAGCAGTCCAAACGGGAACACCGGGGAGCTGTTTTTT | CASSPNGNTGELFF
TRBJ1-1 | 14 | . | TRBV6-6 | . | TGTGCCAGCACCCAGGGCGTAGGGGCCTTCGGAGCTTTCTTT | CASTQGVGAFGAFF
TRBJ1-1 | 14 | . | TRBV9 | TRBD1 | TGTGCCAGCAGCCCCCCCGGGACAGCAACTGAAGCTTTCTTT | CASSPPGTATEAFF
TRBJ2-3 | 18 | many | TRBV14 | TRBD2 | TGTGCCAGCAGCCGAGGACTAGCGGGGATCAGGACACGAGATACGCAGTATTTT | CASSRGLAGIRTRDTQYF
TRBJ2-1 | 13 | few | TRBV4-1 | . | TGCGCCAGCAGCCATCCCGGTTACAATGAGCAGTTCTTC | CASSHPGYNEQFF
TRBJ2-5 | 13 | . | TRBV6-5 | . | TGTGCCAGCAGTTATGACCCCCAAGAGACCCAGTACTTC | CASSYDPQETQYF
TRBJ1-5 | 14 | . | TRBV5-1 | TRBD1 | TGCGCCAGCAGTTACGGACAGGGAGAACAGCCCCAGCATTTT | CASSYGQGEQPQHF
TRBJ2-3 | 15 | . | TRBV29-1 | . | TGCAGCGTTGAATGGGTGGGGGAGTACACAGATACGCAGTATTTT | CSVEWVGEYTDTQYF
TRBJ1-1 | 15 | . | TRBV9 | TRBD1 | TGTGCCAGCAGCGTAGAAGGGACAGGGGCCAGTGGAGCTTTCTTT | CASSVEGTGASGAFF
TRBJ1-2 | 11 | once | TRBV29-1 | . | TGCAGCGTACGGACGGATTATGGCTACACCTTC | CSVRTDYGYTF
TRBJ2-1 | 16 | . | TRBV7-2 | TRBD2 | TGTGCCAGCAGCCCCAGACTAGCGGGGGGATCCAATGAGCAGTTCTTC | CASSPRLAGGSNEQFF
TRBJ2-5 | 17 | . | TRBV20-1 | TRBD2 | TGCAGTGCTAGAGATGGACTAGCGGGGCTGTACCAAGAGACCCAGTACTTC | CSARDGLAGLYQETQYF
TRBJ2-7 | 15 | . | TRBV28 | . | TGTGCCAGCAGTTTTTTTTCGGCTTCGGGCTACGAGCAGTACTTC | CASSFFSASGYEQYF
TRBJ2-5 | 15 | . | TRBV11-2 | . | TGTGCCAGCAGCTGCGGGACTGTAGGAGAAGAGACCCAGTACTTC | CASSCGTVGEETQYF
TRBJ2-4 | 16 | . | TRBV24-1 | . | TGTGCCACCAGTGATTTGTCGGGGGCGACCAAAAACATTCAGTACTTC | CATSDLSGATKNIQYF
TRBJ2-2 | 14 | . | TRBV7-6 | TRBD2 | TGTGCCAGCAAGGCGGGGGTAAACACCGGGGAGCTGTTTTTT | CASKAGVNTGELFF
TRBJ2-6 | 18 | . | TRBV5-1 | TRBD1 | TGCGCCAGCAGCTGGCGGACAGGGGAAAGGTCTGGGGCCAACGTCCTGACTTTC | CASSWRTGERSGANVLTF
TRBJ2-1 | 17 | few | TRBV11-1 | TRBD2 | TGTGCCAGCAGCCCTCCTAGCGGGAGGCGAGAATACAATGAGCAGTTCTTC | CASSPPSGRREYNEQFF
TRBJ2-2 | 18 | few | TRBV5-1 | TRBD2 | TGCGCCAGCAGCCCCGGTGGACTAGCGGGGGCCGGCACCGGGGAGCTGTTTTTT | CASSPGGLAGAGTGELFF
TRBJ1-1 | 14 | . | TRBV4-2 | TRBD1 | TGTGCCAGCCGGACCAGGGGGACGAACACTGAAGCTTTCTTT | CASRTRGTNTEAFF
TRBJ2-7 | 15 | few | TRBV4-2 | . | TGTGCCAGCAGCCCCCCCCCGGATAGCAGGGGCGAGCAGTACTTC | CASSPPPDSRGEQYF
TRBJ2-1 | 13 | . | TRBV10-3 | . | TGTGCCATCAGTGAGGGCGTTAGGGATGAGCAGTTCTTC | CAISEGVRDEQFF
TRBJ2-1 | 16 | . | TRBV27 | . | TGTGCCAGCAGTTTATTCGGGGGGACAGCGTACAATGAGCAGTTCTTC | CASSLFGGTAYNEQFF
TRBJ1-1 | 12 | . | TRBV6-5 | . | TGTGCCAGCAGACAGGGTGGCACTGAAGCTTTCTTT | CASRQGGTEAFF
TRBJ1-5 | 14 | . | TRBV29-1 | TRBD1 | TGCAGCGTTGGAGAAGGGGGCGCCGATCAGCCCCAGCATTTT | CSVGEGGADQPQHF
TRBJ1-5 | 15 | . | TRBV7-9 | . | TGTGCCAGCAGCTTAGGGGCAGGGCTGGGTCAGCCCCAGCATTTT | CASSLGAGLGQPQHF